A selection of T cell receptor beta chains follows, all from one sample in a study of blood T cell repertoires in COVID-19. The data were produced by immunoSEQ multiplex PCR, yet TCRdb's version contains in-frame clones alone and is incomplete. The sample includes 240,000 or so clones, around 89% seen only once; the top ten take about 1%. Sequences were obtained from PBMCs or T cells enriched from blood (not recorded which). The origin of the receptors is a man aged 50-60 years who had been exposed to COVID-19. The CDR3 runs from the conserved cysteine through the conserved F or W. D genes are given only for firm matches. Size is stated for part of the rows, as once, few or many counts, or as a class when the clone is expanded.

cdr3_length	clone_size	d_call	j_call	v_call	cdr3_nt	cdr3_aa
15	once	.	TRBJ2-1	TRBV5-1	TGCGCCAGCAGTAGCACAGGGCTACGAAACAATGAGCAGTTCTTC	CASSSTGLRNNEQFF
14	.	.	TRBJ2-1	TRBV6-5	TGTGCCAGCAGGCTTGGACACCTCTACAATGAGCAGTTCTTC	CASRLGHLYNEQFF
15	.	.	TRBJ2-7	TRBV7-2	TGTGCCAGCAGCTTTCGGGTAGCTGGCTCCTACGAGCAGTACTTC	CASSFRVAGSYEQYF
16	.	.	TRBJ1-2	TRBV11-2	TGTGCCAGCAGCTTTTTACAGGGACGTTGGAGCTATGGCTACACCTTC	CASSFLQGRWSYGYTF
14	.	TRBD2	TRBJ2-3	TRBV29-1	TGCAGCGGGGGGACTAGCCACTTCACAGATACGCAGTATTTT	CSGGTSHFTDTQYF
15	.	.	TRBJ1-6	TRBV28	TGTGCCAGCAGTTTCCTACAGGGCATCAATTCACCCCTCCACTTT	CASSFLQGINSPLHF
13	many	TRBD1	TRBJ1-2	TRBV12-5	TGTGCTAGTGCCCCCGGGACAGCGAATGGCTACACCTTC	CASAPGTANGYTF
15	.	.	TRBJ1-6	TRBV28	TGTGCCAGTGGCACAATCGGACAGCCTAATTCACCCCTCCACTTT	CASGTIGQPNSPLHF
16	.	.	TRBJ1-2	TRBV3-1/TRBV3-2	TGTGCCAGCAGCCAAGCTGCCGTGACAGGCAACTATGGCTACACCTTC	CASSQAAVTGNYGYTF
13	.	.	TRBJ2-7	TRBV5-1	TGCGCCAGCAGCTTGGACAGGTCCTACGAGCAGTACTTC	CASSLDRSYEQYF
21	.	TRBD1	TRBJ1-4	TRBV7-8	TGTGCCAGCAGCTTAGCGCGGAGAACCCTGACAGGGGGCCTAACTAATGAAAAACTGTTTTTT	CASSLARRTLTGGLTNEKLFF
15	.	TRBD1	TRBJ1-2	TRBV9	TGTGCCAGCAACCCGACAGGGGCCGCCCCCTATGGCTACACCTTC	CASNPTGAAPYGYTF
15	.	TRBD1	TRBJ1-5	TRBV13	TGTGCCAGCAGCCTCTTTAGGACAGGGACTCAGCCCCAGCATTTT	CASSLFRTGTQPQHF
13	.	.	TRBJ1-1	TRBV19	TGTGCCAGTACCCCACAGGGGAACACTGAAGCTTTCTTT	CASTPQGNTEAFF
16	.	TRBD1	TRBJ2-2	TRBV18	TGTGCCAGCGATCAGTTGGACAGGGGGCCAACCGGGGAGCTGTTTTTT	CASDQLDRGPTGELFF
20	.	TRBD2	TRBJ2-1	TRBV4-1	TGCGCCAGCAGCCAAGAGGGACTAGCGGGAGGGTGGGTCCACTACAATGAGCAGTTCTTC	CASSQEGLAGGWVHYNEQFF
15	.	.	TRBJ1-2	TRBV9	TGTGCCAGCAGCGGTAACTATGGACAGAGCTATGGCTACACCTTC	CASSGNYGQSYGYTF
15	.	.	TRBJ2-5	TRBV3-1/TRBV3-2	TGTGCCAGCAGCAAACGGACAGTAGGGAGTCAGACCCAGTACTTC	CASSKRTVGSQTQYF
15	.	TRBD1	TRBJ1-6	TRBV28	TGTGCCAGCAGTCCACCGGGACAGGGTTTGTCACCCCTCCACTTT	CASSPPGQGLSPLHF